The entry below describes one TCR beta chain. CDR3 length: 16 residues. The germline CDR1 and CDR2 sequences are MDHEN and SYDVKM. V shed 5 bases, J shed 4 bases, and the junction held 10 bases outside the gene matches. The data are from a study of shared clonotypes between healthy human individuals. The overall study: Serving as donors were two women and three men, whose ages spanned 18 to 49.

The assay was immunoSEQ multiplex PCR, and TCRdb's table has in-frame clones only and misses some. Of about 2.3 million clones in the sample, more than 85% were seen once. The sequencing input was naive CD4+ T cells from PBMCs. The sample's subset: CD45RA+ positively selected. This chain joins TRBV28 and TRBJ1-2, with TRBD1 matching 10 bases. This clonotype was sampled from a man aged 18-30 years in good health. Some clones in this sample may be carry-over from other donors' samples. The CDR3 is CASSRLGQGNAYGYTF. The CDR3 DNA reads as TGTGCCAGCAGTCGCCTGGGACAGGGGAACGCCTATGGCTACACCTTC.